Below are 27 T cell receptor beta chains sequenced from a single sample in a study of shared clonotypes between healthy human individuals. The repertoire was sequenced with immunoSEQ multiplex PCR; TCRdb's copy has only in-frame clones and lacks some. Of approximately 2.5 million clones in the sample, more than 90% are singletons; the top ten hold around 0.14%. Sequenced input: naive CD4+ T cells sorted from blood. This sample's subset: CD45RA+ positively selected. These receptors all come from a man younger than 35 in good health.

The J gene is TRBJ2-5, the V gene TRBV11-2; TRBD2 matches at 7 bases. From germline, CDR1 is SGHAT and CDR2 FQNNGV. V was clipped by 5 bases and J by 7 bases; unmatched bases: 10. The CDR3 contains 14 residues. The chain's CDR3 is CASSTQAAGSTQYF. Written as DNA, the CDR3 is TGTGCCAGCAGCACGCAGGCAGCGGGATCGACCCAGTACTTC.

In nucleotides, the CDR3 is TGTGCCAGCAGCTTATACGAAGCAGATACGCAGTATTTT. Translated: CASSLYEADTQYF. V usage is TRBV7-3 and J usage is TRBJ2-3; no reliable D call. CDR1 SGHTA and CDR2 FQGTGA come from the germline V gene. V lost 2 bases to trimming and J lost 4 bases, with 7 bases between them. This CDR3 region has 13 residues.

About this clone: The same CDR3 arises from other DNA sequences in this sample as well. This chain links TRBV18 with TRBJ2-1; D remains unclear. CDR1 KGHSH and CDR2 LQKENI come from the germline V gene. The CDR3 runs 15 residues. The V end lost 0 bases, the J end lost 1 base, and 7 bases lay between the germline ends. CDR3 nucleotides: TGTGCCAGCTCACCACCGACGCCATCCTACAATGAGCAGTTCTTC. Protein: CASSPPTPSYNEQFF.

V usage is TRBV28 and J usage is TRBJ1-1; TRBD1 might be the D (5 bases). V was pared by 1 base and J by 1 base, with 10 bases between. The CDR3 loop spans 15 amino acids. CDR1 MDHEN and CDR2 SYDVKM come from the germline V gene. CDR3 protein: CASSLFIGANTEAFF. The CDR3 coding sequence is TGTGCCAGCAGTTTATTTATAGGGGCGAACACTGAAGCTTTCTTT.

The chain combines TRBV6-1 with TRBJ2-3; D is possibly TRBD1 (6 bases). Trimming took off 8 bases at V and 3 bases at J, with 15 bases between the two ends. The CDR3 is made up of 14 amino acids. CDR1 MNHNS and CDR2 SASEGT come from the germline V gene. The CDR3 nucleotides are TGTGCCAGCCCGAGGGACACGGTAACAGATACGCAGTATTTT. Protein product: CASPRDTVTDTQYF.

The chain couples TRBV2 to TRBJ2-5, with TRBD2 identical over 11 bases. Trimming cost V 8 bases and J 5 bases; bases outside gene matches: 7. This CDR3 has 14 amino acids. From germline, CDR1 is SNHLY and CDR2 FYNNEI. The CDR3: CASPLAGGGETQYF. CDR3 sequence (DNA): TGTGCCAGCCCCCTAGCGGGGGGAGGGGAGACCCAGTACTTC.

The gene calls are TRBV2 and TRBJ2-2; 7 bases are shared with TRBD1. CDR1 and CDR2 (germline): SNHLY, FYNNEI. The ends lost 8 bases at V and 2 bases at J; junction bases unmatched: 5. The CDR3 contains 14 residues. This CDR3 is CASRDSRNTGELFF. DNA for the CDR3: TGTGCCAGCCGGGACAGCAGAAACACCGGGGAGCTGTTTTTT. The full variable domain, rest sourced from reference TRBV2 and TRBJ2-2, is EPEVTQTPSHQVTQMGQEVILRCVPISNHLYFYWYRQILGQKVEFLVSFYNNEISEKSEIFDDQFSVERPDGSNFTLKIRSTKLEDSAMYFCASRDSRNTGELFFGEGSRLTVL.

The CDR3 region is CASSLGRSNQPQHF. For the CDR3, the DNA is TGTGCCAGCAGCTTAGGGAGAAGCAATCAGCCCCAGCATTTT. The V call is TRBV7-8, the J call TRBJ1-5; D not resolved. Trimming removed 1 base at V and 1 base at J, with 5 bases between. In germline, CDR1 is SGHVS, CDR2 FQNEAQ. CDR3 size: 14 residues.

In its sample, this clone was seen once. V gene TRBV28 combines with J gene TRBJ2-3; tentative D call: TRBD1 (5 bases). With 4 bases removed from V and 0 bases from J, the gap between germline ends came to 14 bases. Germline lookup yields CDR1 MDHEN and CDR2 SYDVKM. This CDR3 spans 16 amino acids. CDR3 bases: TGTGCCAGCAGTTCCCTCCAGGGCATCAGCACAGATACGCAGTATTTT. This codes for CASSSLQGISTDTQYF.

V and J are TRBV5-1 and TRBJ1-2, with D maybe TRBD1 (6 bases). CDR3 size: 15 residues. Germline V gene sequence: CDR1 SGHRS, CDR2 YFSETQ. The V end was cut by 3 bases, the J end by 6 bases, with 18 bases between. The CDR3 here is CASSYDRLVRDGYTF. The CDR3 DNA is TGCGCCAGCAGCTATGACAGGCTCGTGAGGGATGGCTACACCTTC.

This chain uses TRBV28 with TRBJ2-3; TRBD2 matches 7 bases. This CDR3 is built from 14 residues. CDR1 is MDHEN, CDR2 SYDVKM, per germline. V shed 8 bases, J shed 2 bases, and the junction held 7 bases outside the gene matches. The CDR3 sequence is CASLGTKPTDTQYF. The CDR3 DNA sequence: TGTGCCAGCCTCGGGACTAAGCCCACAGATACGCAGTATTTT.

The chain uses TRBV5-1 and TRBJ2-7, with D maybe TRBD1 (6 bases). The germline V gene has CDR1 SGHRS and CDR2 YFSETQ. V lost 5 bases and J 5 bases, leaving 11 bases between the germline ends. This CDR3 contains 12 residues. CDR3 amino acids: CASSVDSNEQYF. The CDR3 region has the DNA TGCGCCAGCAGTGTGGACAGCAACGAGCAGTACTTC. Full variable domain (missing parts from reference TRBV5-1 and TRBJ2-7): KAGVTQTPRYLIKTRGQQVTLSCSPISGHRSVSWYQQTPGQGLQFLFEYFSETQRNKGNFPGRFSGRQFSNSRSEMNVSTLELGDSALYLCASSVDSNEQYFGPGTRLTVT.

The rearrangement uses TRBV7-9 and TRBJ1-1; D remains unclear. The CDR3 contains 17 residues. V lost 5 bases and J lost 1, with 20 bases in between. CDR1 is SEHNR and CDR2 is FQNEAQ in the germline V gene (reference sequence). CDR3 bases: TGTGCCAGCAGCCGTATTGAAAGGACGGACTGGAACACTGAAGCTTTCTTT. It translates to CASSRIERTDWNTEAFF.

The DNA of the CDR3 is TGCGCCAGCAGCCAAGAGGGTCACGGGGCTCAGCCCCAGCATTTT. This gives the protein CASSQEGHGAQPQHF. The chain couples TRBV4-1 to TRBJ1-5; TRBD1 might be the D (5 bases). The CDR3 has 15 amino acids. The V end lost 0 bases, the J end lost 6 bases, and 12 bases lay between the germline ends. CDR1 and CDR2 (germline): MGHRA, YSYEKL.

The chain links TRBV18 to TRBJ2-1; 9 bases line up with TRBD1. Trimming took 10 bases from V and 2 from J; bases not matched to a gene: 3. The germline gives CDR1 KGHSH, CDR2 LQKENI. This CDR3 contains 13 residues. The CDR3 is CATTGGAYNEQFF. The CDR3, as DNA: TGTGCCACCACAGGGGGCGCCTACAATGAGCAGTTCTTC.

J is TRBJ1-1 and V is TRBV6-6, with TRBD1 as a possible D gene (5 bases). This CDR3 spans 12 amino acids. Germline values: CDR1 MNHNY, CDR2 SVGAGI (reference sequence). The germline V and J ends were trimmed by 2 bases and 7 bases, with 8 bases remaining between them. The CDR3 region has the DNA TGTGCCAGCAGTTACACGAGGGGTGAAGCTTTCTTT. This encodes CASSYTRGEAFF.

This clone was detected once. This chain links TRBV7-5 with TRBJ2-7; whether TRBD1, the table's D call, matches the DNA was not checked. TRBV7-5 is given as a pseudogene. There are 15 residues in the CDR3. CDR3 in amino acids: CARSCGGTGDYEQYF. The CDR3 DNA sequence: TGTGCCAGAAGCTGTGGCGGGACAGGAGATTACGAGCAGTACTTC.

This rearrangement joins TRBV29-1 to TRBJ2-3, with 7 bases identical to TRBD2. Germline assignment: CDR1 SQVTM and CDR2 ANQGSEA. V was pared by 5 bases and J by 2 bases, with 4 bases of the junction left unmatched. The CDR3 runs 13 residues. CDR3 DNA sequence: TGCAGCGTTAGCGGGGTCTTCACAGATACGCAGTATTTT. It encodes CSVSGVFTDTQYF.

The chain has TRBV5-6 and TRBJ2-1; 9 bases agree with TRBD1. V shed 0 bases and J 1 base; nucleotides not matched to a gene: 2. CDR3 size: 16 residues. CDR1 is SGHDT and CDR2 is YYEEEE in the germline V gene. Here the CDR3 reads CASSLAGTGSYNEQFF. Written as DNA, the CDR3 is TGTGCCAGCAGCTTGGCCGGGACAGGGTCCTACAATGAGCAGTTCTTC.

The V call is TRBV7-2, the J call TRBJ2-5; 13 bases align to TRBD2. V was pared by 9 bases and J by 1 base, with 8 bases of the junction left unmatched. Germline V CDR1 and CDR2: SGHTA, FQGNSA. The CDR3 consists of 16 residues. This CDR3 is CASGLAGASTQETQYF. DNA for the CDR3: TGTGCCAGTGGACTAGCGGGGGCTTCCACCCAAGAGACCCAGTACTTC. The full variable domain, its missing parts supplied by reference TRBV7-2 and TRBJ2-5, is GAGVSQSPSNKVTEKGKDVELRCDPISGHTALYWYRQSLGQGLEFLIYFQGNSAPDKSGLPSDRFSAERTGGSVSTLTIQRTQQEDSAVYLCASGLAGASTQETQYFGPGTRLLVL.

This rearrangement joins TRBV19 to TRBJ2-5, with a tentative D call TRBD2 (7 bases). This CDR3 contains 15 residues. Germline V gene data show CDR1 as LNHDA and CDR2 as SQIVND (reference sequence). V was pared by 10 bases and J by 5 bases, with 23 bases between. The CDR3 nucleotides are TGTGCCAATATCATGAGGCGGGGGCGCGGGGAGACCCAGTACTTC. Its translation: CANIMRRGRGETQYF.

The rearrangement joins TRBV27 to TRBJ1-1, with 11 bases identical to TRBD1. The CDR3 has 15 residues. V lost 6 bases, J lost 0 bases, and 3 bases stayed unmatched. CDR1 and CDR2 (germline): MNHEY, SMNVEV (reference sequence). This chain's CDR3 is CASRLGQGVNTEAFF. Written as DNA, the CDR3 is TGTGCCAGCAGATTGGGACAGGGGGTGAACACTGAAGCTTTCTTT.

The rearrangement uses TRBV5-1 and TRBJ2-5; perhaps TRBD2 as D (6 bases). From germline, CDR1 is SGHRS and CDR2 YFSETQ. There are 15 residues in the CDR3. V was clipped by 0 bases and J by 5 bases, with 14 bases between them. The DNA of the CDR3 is TGCGCCAGCAGCTTGGGGCCGGGAGAGGGGGAGACCCAGTACTTC. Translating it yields CASSLGPGEGETQYF.

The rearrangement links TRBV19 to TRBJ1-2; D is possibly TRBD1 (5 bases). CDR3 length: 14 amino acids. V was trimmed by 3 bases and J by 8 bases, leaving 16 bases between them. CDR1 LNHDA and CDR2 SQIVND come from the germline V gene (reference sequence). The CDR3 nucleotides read TGTGCCAGTAGTATTAGGTTGGCAGGGAAGGGCTACACCTTC. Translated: CASSIRLAGKGYTF. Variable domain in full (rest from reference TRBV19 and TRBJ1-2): DGGITQSPKYLFRKEGQNVTLSCEQNLNHDAMYWYRQDPGQGLRLIYYSQIVNDFQKGDIAEGYSVSREKKESFPLTVTSAQKNPTAFYLCASSIRLAGKGYTFGSGTRLTVV.

The CDR3 coding sequence is TGTGCCAGCAGCTCTCCGCCTAGCGCCTCCTACGAGCAGTACTTC. It yields the protein CASSSPPSASYEQYF. The rearrangement links TRBV7-9 to TRBJ2-7, with D possibly TRBD2 on 6 matching bases. Germline-derived CDR1 and CDR2 are SEHNR and FQNEAQ (reference sequence). This CDR3 has 15 amino acids. V was shortened by 4 bases and J by 0 bases, with 13 bases between the two germline ends. Based on the CDR3 plus reference TRBV7-9 and TRBJ2-7, the full variable domain is DTGVSQNPRHKITKRGQNVTFRCDPISEHNRLYWYRQTLGQGPEFLTYFQNEAQLEKSRLLSDRFSAERPKGSFSTLEIQRTEQGDSAMYLCASSSPPSASYEQYFGPGTRLTVT.

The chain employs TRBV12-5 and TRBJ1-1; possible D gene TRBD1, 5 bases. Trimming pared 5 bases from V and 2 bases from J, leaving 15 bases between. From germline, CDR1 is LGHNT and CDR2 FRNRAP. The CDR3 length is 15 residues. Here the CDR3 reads CASGPSGGFNTEAFF. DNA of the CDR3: TGTGCTAGTGGTCCCTCCGGGGGATTTAACACTGAAGCTTTCTTT.

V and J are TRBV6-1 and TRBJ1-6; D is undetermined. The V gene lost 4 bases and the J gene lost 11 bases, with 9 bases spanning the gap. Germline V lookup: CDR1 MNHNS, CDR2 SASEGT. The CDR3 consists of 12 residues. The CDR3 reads CASSADGPPLHF. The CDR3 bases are TGTGCCAGCAGTGCGGACGGGCCACCCCTCCACTTT.